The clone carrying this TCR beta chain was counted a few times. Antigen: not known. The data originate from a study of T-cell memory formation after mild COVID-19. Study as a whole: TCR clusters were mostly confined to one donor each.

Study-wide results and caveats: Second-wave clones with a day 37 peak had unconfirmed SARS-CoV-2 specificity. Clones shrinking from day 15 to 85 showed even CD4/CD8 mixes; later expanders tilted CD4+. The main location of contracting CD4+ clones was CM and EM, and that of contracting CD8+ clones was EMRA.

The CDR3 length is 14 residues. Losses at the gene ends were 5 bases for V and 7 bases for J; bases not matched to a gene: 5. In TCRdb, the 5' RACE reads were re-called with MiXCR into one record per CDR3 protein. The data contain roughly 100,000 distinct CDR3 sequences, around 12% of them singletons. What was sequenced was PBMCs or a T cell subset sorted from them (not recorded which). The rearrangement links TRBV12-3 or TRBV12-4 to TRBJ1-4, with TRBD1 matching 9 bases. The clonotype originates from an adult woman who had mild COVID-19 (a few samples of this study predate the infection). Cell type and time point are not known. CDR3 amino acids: CASSRDRAGEKLFF. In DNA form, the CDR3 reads TGTGCCAGCAGTCGGGACAGGGCTGGTGAAAAACTGTTTTTT.